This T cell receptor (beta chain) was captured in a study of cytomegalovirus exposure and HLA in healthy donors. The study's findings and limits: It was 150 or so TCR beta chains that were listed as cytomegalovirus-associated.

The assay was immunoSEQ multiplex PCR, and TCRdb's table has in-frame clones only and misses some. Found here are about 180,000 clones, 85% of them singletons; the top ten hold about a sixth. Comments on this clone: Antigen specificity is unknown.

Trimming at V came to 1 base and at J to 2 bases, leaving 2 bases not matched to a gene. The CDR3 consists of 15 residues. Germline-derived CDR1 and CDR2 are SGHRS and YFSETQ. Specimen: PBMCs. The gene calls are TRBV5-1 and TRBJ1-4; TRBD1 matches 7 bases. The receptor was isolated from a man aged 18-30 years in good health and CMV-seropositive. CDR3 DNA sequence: TGCGCCAGCAGCTTGAGGGACAGCACTAATGAAAAACTGTTTTTT. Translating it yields CASSLRDSTNEKLFF.